The entry below gives a single TCR beta chain sequence along with its context. The source of the sample is a study of blood T cell repertoires in COVID-19. Original processing notes: Quantification of nucleated cells was approximated via reference gene primer amplification. Sequenced by immunoSEQ multiplex PCR; TCRdb stores in-frame clones only, minus some. The V and J calls and the clone size are those of that table, but D and trimming were determined from the DNA. The sample carries about 330,000 clones, 92% recorded once. Sequenced material: PBMCs or T cells enriched from blood (not recorded which). This receptor was taken from a woman under 40 who had recovered from COVID-19.

This CDR3 reads CASSFNGLGEQFF. For the CDR3, the DNA is TGTGCCAGCAGCTTCAATGGGCTGGGTGAGCAGTTCTTC. The chain has TRBV7-9 and TRBJ2-1; D remains unclear. CDR1 SEHNR and CDR2 FQNEAQ come from the germline V gene (reference sequence). The CDR3 loop spans 13 amino acids. Trimming removed 3 bases at V and 9 bases at J, with 12 bases between.